The entry that follows covers one T cell receptor (beta chain) sequence. The table came from immunoSEQ multiplex PCR; TCRdb's copy has only in-frame clones and leaves some out. Of fewer than 65,000 clones listed, roughly 90% are singletons. CDR1 and CDR2 from the germline V gene are MNHGY and SAAAGT. CDR3 length: 14 residues. V shed 3 bases and J shed 2 bases, with 10 bases lying between them. These data originate in a study of T cell changes during pregnancy in multiple sclerosis. The specimen was peripheral blood, collected in the first trimester of pregnancy. The clonotype comes from a female donor in good health, enrolled as a control in a pregnancy study. V and J are TRBV6-8 and TRBJ1-1; D uncertain. In DNA, the CDR3 is TGTGCCAGCAGTTATGAAACAGATAACACTGAAGCTTTCTTT. Translating gives CASSYETDNTEAFF.